This T cell receptor beta chain was recovered during a study of tumor-infiltrating lymphocytes in primary liver carcinoma. Study-level background: Stage T1-T3 N0M0 tumors spanned roughly 4.2 to 11 cm. Roughly 3.65 to 8 million productive TCRbeta reads were obtained per sample, with similar numbers across tissue types.

TCR beta cDNA was reverse-transcribed from roughly 520 ng of total RNA. The reaction used a constant-region primer and ProtoScript II reverse transcriptase. What produced the TCR beta libraries was three nested multiplex PCR rounds using slightly modified ARM-PCR. For roughly 11 cycles apiece, the opening two PCR rounds ran with TRBV1-TRBV30 forward primers and a C-beta reverse primer. TCRdb re-derived calls from the multiplex PCR reads in MiXCR, one entry per CDR3 protein. Of around 210,000 distinct CDR3 sequences in the sample, 65% were seen once. On this clonotype: What it recognizes is unknown. One end of the junction is discordant with germline, which a read error may explain.

Unsorted whole blood supplied the RNA, and germline DNA was extracted too. Study findings and constraints: Tumor-adjacent and tumor-blood pairs displayed less overlap than did pairs of tumor regions. The study used bulk unsorted samples and so did not compare CD4+ and CD8+ repertoires.

The CDR3 is 15 amino acids. Germline V CDR1 and CDR2: SGHNT, YENEEA. V gene TRBV11-3 combines with J gene TRBJ2-7; D is possibly TRBD1 (5 bases). The source material was peripheral blood. The TCR comes from a woman aged 55-75 years with primary liver carcinoma and hepatitis B virus infection. The CDR3 nucleotides read TGTGCGAGCAGCCCCAGGACAAGGGGCAACTACGAGCAGTACTTC. Its protein product is CASSPRTRGNYEQYF. The full variable domain, rest sourced from reference TRBV11-3 and TRBJ2-7, is EAGVVQSPRYKIIEKKQPVAFWCNPISGHNTLYWYLQNLGQGPELLIRYENEEAVDDSQLPKDRFSAERLKGVDSTLKIQPAELGDSAVYLCASSPRTRGNYEQYFGPGTRLTVT.